Sequencing of this TCR beta chain was carried out in a study of control samples from healthy donors and cancer patients (dated by TCRdb to about 2020). Sequences SGHRS (CDR1) and YFSETQ (CDR2) are obtained from the germline V gene. Between the V and J ends, shortened by 1 base and 7 bases respectively, the junction contains 14 bases. Including cysteine and phenylalanine, the CDR3 has 15 amino acids. CDR3 DNA only is kept here, 45 bases in frame from base 1. Library creation used the immunoSEQ multiplex PCR assay. Held by TCRdb, this immuneACCESS table contains in-frame sequences only and omits some clones. Under half of the omission traces to an unresolved V gene where checked; the cause of the rest is unknown. The sample table contains about 55,000 clones; only one count was recorded for roughly 90% of them. Roughly 3.8% of the sample belongs to the ten largest clones. Concerning this clone itself: It has no known antigen specificity. No quality values exist for individual bases; no much larger clone is one base distant.

The origin of this receptor is a man in his forties or fifties in good health. Here the chain combines TRBV5-1 and TRBJ1-4; a confident D gene designation cannot be given. The sample was blood. The CDR3 is CASSLSGRPGEKLFF. The nucleotide sequence is TGCGCCAGCAGCTTGAGTGGCCGACCGGGTGAAAAACTGTTTTTT. With the rest looked up from the reference TRBV5-1 and TRBJ1-4 genes rather than sequenced, the full variable domain is KAGVTQTPRYLIKTRGQQVTLSCSPISGHRSVSWYQQTPGQGLQFLFEYFSETQRNKGNFPGRFSGRQFSNSRSEMNVSTLELGDSALYLCASSLSGRPGEKLFFGSGTQLSVL.